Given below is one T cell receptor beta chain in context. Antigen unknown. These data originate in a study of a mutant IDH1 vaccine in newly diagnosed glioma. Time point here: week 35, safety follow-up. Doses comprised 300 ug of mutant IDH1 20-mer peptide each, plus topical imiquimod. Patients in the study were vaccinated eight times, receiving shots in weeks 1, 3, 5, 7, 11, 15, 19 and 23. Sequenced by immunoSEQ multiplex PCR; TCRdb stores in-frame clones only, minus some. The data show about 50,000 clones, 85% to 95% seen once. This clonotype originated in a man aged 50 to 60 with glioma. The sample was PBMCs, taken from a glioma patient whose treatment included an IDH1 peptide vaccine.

The CDR3 sequence: CASYSSGTGYYGYTF. The CDR3 bases are TGTGCCAGTTATTCATCCGGGACAGGGTACTATGGCTACACCTTC. This sequence joins TRBV19 and TRBJ1-2; 9 positions agree with TRBD1. Germline V gene sequence: CDR1 LNHDA, CDR2 SQIVND (reference sequence). The CDR3 runs 15 residues. V lost 8 bases to trimming and J lost 3 bases; unmatched junction nucleotides: 10.